This T cell receptor (beta chain) was profiled in a study of cytomegalovirus exposure and HLA in healthy donors. Whole-study findings and limits: Some public TCRs appeared in many individuals, while most sequences were rare.

With respect to this clone: Its antigen is unidentified.

13 Jbeta primers and 60 Vbeta primers were used for the PCR. Original data processing: Later analysis identified tens of millions of unique TCR beta chains, roughly 11 million shared. The table came from immunoSEQ multiplex PCR; TCRdb's copy has only in-frame clones and leaves some out. The V and J calls and the clone size are those of that table, but D and trimming were determined from the DNA. The sample consists of approximately 140,000 clones, around three quarters of them appearing once. The germline V gene has CDR1 MNHEY and CDR2 SVGAGI. Trimming cost V 6 bases and J 3 bases; bases outside gene matches: 8. The CDR3 runs 15 residues.

The genes are TRBV6-5 and TRBJ1-5; 7 nucleotides align to TRBD1. Source material: PBMCs. This receptor was obtained from a woman aged 60-75 years in good health and CMV-seropositive. The CDR3 coding sequence is TGTGCCAGCAGATCAGGACAGGTCCTCAATCAGCCCCAGCATTTT. This translates into CASRSGQVLNQPQHF.